The 8 T cell receptor beta chains reported below all come from one sample, sequenced in a study of spatial heterogeneity in lung cancer. One entry per CDR3 protein, called by TCRdb with MiXCR from the 5' RACE reads. The data hold thousands of distinct CDR3 sequences, with around 6.7% observed a single time. Noted time point: sample taken at primary tumor resection. General observations from the study: Expanded intratumoral alpha and beta TCR counts tracked tumor mutation counts.

Antigen specificity for these receptors is unknown. The material was lung tumor tissue, obtained at surgery. These receptors came from a male donor with early-stage non-small cell lung cancer.

This clonotype is categorized as medium-sized (0.01 to 0.1%). V usage is TRBV6-5 and J usage is TRBJ2-3; 9 nucleotides line up with TRBD1. V was pared by 5 bases and J by 2 bases, with 5 bases of the junction left unmatched. CDR3 size: 15 residues. Germline V gene sequence: CDR1 MNHEY, CDR2 SVGAGI. The CDR3 sequence: CASSTDRGNTDTQYF. The CDR3, as DNA: TGTGCCAGCAGTACGGACAGGGGCAACACAGATACGCAGTATTTT.

This clonotype was seen a handful of times. This chain connects TRBV29-1 to TRBJ2-5, with D unresolved. This CDR3 contains 11 residues. Germline V gives CDR1 SQVTM, CDR2 ANQGSEA. With 5 bases removed from V and 1 base from J, the gap between germline ends came to 5 bases. For the CDR3, the DNA is TGCAGCGTTTACAGCCAAGAGACCCAGTACTTC. Encoded protein: CSVYSQETQYF. The complete variable domain, with remaining parts taken from reference TRBV29-1 and TRBJ2-5, reads SAVISQKPSRDICQRGTSLTIQCQVDSQVTMMFWYRQQPGQSLTLIATANQGSEATYESGFVIDKFPISRPNLTFSTLTVSNMSPEDSSIYLCSVYSQETQYFGPGTRLLVL.

The chain uses TRBV7-9 and TRBJ2-7, with D uncertain. The CDR3 runs 13 residues. The germline V and J ends were trimmed by 0 bases and 7 bases, with 10 bases remaining between them. Germline V gene sequence: CDR1 SEHNR, CDR2 FQNEAQ (reference sequence). The DNA for the CDR3 is TGTGCCAGCAGCTTAGCGCCGCGCAGGGAGCAGTACTTC. As protein: CASSLAPRREQYF.

In its sample, this clonotype is medium-sized (0.01 to 0.1%). The rearrangement links TRBV20-1 to TRBJ1-6; no definite D call. This CDR3 region has 15 residues. Trimming cost V 3 bases and J 5 bases, with 14 bases left between them. Germline-derived CDR1 and CDR2 are DFQATT and SNEGSKA (reference sequence). The chain's CDR3 is CSARSSRADNSPLHF. The DNA of the CDR3 is TGCAGTGCTAGGTCGTCCCGGGCCGATAATTCACCCCTCCACTTT.

This chain connects TRBV12-3 or TRBV12-4 to TRBJ2-5; TRBD1 matches at 7 bases. The V and J ends lost 1 base and 5 bases, in that order; junction bases with no gene match: 4. This CDR3 spans 14 amino acids. The CDR3 is CASSLEGARETQYF. DNA for the CDR3: TGTGCCAGCAGTTTAGAGGGGGCCCGGGAGACCCAGTACTTC.

The CDR3 sequence: CASRTGGNQPQHF. DNA of the CDR3: TGCGCCAGCAGGACAGGGGGCAATCAGCCCCAGCATTTT. The chain has TRBV10-2 and TRBJ1-5, with 8 bases aligning to TRBD1. This CDR3 is built from 13 residues. The germline CDR1 and CDR2 sequences are WSHSY and SAAADI. J gave up 2 bases and V 6 bases, and 0 bases lay outside the gene matches.

This clonotype was found a few times. CDR3 DNA: TGTGCCAGCAGGAGTTCAGGACTAGCGGGCGACTACGAGCAGTACTTC. This sequence encodes CASRSSGLAGDYEQYF. The rearrangement uses TRBV28 and TRBJ2-7; 11 positions agree with TRBD2. The CDR3 has 16 amino acids. Unmatched junction bases numbered 10, after V lost 6 bases and J lost 3 bases. Germline assignment: CDR1 MDHEN and CDR2 SYDVKM.

This clonotype was recorded a few times. The DNA is omitted, as the CDR3 cannot be located on it reliably, and the CDR3 follows TCRdb's listing. V gene TRBV7-9 combines with J gene TRBJ2-4; the D call TRBD2 from the table was never checked on the DNA. CDR1 SEHNR and CDR2 FQNEAQ come from the germline V gene (reference sequence). The CDR3 has 18 residues if both end residues are counted. The CDR3 sequence is CASSLEGVAGGNKNIQHF.